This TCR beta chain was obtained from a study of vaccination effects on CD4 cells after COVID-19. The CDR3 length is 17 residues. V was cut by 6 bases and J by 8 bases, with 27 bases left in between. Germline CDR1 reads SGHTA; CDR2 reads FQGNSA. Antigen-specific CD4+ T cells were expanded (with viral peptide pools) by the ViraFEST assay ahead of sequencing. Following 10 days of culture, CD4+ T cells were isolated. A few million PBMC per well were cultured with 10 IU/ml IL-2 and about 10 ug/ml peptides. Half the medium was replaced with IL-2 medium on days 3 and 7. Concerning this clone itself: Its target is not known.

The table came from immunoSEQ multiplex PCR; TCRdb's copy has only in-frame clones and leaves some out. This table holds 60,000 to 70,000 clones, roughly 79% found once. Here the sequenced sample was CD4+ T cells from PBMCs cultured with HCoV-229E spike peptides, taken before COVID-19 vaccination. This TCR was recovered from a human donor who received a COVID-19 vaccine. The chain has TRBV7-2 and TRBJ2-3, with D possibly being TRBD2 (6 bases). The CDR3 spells CASSRAPGLSASITQYF. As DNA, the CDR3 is TGTGCCAGCAGTCGGGCACCGGGACTCTCCGCCTCCATTACGCAGTATTTT.